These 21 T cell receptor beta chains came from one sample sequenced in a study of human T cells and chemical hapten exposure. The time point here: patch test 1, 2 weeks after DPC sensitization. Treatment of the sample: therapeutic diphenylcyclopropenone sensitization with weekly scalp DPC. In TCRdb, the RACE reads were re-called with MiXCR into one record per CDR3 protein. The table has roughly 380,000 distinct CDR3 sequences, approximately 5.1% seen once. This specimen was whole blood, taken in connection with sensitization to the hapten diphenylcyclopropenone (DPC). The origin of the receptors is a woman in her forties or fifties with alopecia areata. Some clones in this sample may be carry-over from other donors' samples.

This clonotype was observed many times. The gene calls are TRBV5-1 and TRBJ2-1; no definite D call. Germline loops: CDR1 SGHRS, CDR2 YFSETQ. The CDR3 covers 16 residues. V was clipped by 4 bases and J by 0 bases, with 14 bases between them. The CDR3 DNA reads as TGCGCCAGCAGCCCCGCGGCGGTGAGCTCCTACAATGAGCAGTTCTTC. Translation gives CASSPAAVSSYNEQFF.

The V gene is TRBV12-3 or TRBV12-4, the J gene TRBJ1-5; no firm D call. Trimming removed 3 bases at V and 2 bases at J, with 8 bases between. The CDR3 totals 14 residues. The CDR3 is CASSLAERNQPQHF. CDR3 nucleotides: TGTGCCAGCAGTTTGGCGGAACGCAATCAGCCCCAGCATTTT.

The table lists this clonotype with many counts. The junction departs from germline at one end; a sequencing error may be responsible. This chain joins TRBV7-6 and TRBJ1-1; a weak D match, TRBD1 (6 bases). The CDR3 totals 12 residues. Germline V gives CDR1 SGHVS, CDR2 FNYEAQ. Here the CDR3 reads CASSSSGQPPRF. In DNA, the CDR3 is TGTGCCAGCAGCTCCTCTGGACAGCCACCGAGGTTT.

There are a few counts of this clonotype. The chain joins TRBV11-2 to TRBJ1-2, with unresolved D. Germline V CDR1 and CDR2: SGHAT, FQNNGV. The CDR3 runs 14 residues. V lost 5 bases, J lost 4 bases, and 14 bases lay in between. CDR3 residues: CASSPLTDGYGYTF. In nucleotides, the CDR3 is TGTGCCAGCAGCCCCCTCACGGACGGCTATGGCTACACCTTC.

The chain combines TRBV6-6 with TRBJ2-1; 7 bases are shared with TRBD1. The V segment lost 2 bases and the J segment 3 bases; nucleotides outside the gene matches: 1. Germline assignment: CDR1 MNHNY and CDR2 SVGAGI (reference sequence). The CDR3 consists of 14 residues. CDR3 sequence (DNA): TGTGCCAGCAGTTACCAGGGGGTCTACAATGAGCAGTTCTTC. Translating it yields CASSYQGVYNEQFF.

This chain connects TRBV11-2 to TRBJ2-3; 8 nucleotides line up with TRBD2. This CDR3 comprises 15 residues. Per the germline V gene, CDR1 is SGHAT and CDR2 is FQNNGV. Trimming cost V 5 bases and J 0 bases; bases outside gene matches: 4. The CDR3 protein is CASSTGGFSTDTQYF. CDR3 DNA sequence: TGTGCCAGCAGCACGGGGGGGTTTAGCACAGATACGCAGTATTTT.

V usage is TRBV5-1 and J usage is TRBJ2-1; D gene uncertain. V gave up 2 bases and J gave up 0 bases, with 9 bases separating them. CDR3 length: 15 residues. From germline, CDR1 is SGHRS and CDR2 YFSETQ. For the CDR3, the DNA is TGCGCCAGCAGCTTAGCAGGTCTCTCCTACAATGAGCAGTTCTTC. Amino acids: CASSLAGLSYNEQFF.

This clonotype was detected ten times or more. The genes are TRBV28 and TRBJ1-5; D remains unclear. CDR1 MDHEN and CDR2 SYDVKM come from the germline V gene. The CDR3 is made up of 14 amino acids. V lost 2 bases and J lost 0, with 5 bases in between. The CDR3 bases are TGTGCCAGCAGTTTAACAAGTAGCAATCAGCCCCAGCATTTT. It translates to CASSLTSSNQPQHF.

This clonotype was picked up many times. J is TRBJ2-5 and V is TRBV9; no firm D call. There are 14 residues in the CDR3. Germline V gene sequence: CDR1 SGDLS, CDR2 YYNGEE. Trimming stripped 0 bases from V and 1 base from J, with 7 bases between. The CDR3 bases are TGTGCCAGCAGCGTAGGAGTAGCCCAAGAGACCCAGTACTTC. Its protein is CASSVGVAQETQYF. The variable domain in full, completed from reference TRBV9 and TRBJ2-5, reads DSGVTQTPKHLITATGQRVTLRCSPRSGDLSVYWYQQSLDQGLQFLIQYYNGEERAKGNILERFSAQQFPDLHSELNLSSLELGDSALYFCASSVGVAQETQYFGPGTRLLVL.

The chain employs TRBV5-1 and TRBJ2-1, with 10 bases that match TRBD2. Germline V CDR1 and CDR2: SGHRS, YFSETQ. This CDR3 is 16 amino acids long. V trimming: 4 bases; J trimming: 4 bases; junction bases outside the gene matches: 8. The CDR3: CASSPEAGGLYNEQFF. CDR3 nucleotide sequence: TGCGCCAGCAGCCCCGAAGCGGGGGGGCTGTACAATGAGCAGTTCTTC. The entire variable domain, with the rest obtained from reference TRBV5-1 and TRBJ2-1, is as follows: KAGVTQTPRYLIKTRGQQVTLSCSPISGHRSVSWYQQTPGQGLQFLFEYFSETQRNKGNFPGRFSGRQFSNSRSEMNVSTLELGDSALYLCASSPEAGGLYNEQFFGPGTRLTVL.

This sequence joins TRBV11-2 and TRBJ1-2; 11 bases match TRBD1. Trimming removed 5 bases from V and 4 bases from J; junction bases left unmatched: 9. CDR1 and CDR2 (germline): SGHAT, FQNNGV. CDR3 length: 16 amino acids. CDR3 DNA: TGTGCCAGCAGCCCCCGGACAGGGGGCGCCGGCTATGGCTACACCTTC. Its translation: CASSPRTGGAGYGYTF. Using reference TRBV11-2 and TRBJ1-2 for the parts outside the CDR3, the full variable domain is EAGVAQSPRYKIIEKRQSVAFWCNPISGHATLYWYQQILGQGPKLLIQFQNNGVVDDSQLPKDRFSAERLKGVDSTLKIQPAKLEDSAVYLCASSPRTGGAGYGYTFGSGTRLTVV.

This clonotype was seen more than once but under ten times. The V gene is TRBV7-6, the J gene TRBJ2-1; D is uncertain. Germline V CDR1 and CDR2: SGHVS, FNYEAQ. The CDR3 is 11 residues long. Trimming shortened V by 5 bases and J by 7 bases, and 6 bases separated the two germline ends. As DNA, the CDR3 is TGTGCCAGCAGCGCCGTTAATGAGCAGTTCTTC. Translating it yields CASSAVNEQFF.

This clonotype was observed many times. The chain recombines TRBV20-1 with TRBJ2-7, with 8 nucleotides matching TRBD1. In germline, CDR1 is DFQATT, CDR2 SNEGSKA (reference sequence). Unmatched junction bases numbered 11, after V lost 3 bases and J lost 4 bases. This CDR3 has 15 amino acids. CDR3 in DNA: TGCAGTGCTAGCTCCCGGGACAGGCAACTATACGAGCAGTACTTC. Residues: CSASSRDRQLYEQYF.

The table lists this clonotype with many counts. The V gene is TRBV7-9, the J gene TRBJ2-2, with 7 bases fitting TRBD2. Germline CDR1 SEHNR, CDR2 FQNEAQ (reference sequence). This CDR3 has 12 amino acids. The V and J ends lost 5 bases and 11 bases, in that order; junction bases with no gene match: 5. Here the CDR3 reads CASSRRGFELFF. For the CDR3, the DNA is TGTGCCAGCAGCCGGCGGGGGTTTGAGCTGTTTTTT.

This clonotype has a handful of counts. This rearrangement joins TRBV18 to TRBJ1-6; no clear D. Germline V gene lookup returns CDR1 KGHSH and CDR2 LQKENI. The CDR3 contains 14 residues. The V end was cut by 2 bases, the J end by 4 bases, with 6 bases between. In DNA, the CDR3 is TGTGCCAGCTCACCATCCGCGTATAATTCACCCCTCCACTTT. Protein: CASSPSAYNSPLHF.

The CDR3 is CASSSTGGLSYEQYF. The CDR3 DNA sequence: TGTGCCAGCAGCTCGACAGGGGGTCTAAGCTACGAGCAGTACTTC. V is TRBV13 and J is TRBJ2-7; 9 positions match TRBD1. The length of the CDR3 is 15 residues. The germline V gene encodes CDR1 PRHDT and CDR2 FYEKMQ (reference sequence). Unmatched junction bases numbered 7, after V lost 4 bases and J lost 3 bases.

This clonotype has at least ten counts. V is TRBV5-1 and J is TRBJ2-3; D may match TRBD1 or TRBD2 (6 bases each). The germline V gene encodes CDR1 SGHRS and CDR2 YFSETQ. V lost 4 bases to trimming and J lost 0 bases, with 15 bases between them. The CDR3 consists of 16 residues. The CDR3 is CASSPTGASSTDTQYF. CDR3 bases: TGCGCCAGCAGCCCGACGGGGGCGAGTAGCACAGATACGCAGTATTTT.

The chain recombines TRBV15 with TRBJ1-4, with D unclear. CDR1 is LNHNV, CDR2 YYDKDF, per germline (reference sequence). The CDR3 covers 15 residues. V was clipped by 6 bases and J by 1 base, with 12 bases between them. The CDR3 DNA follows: TGTGCCACCAGAGAAAGGGATGGAACTAATGAAAAACTGTTTTTT. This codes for CATRERDGTNEKLFF.

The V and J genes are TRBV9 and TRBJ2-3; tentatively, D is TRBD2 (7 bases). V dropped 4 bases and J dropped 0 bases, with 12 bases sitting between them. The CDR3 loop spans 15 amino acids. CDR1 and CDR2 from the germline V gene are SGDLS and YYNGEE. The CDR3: CASSRGGASTDTQYF. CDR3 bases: TGTGCCAGCAGCCGAGGGGGGGCTAGCACAGATACGCAGTATTTT.

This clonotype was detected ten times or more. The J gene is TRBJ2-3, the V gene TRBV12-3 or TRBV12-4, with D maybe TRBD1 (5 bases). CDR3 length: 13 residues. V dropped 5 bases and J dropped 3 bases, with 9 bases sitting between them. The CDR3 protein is CASSRAGTDTQYF. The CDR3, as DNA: TGTGCCAGCAGTCGGGCAGGGACAGATACGCAGTATTTT.

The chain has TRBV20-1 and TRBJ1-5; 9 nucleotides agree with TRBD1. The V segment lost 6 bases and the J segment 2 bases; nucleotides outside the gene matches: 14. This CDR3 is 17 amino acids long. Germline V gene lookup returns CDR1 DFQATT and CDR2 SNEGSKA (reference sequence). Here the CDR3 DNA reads TGCAGTGCCCATCACGGGACAGGGTTTGACGGCAATCAGCCCCAGCATTTT. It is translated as CSAHHGTGFDGNQPQHF.